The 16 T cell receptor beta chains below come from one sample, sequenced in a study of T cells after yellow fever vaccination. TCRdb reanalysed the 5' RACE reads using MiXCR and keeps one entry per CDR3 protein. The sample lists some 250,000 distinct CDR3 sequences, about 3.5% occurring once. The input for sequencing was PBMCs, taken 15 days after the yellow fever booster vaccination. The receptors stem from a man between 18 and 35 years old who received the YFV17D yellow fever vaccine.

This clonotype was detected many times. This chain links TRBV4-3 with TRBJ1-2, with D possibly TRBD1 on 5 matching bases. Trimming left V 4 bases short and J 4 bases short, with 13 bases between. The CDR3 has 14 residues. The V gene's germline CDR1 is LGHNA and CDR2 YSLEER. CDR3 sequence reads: CASSRTGVAYGYTF. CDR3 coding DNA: TGCGCCAGCAGCCGAACAGGCGTAGCCTATGGCTACACCTTC.

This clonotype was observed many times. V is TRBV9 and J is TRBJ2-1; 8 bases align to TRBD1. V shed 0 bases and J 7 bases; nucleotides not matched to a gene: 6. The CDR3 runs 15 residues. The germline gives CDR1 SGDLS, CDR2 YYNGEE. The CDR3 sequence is CASSVVTQGANEQFF. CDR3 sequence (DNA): TGTGCCAGCAGCGTAGTAACCCAGGGGGCGAATGAGCAGTTCTTC.

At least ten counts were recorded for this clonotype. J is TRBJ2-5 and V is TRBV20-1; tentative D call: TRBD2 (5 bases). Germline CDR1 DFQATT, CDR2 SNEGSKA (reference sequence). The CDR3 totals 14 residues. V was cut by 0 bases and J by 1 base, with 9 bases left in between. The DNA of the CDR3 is TGCAGTGCTAGAGATAGCGCTACCCAAGAGACCCAGTACTTC. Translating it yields CSARDSATQETQYF.

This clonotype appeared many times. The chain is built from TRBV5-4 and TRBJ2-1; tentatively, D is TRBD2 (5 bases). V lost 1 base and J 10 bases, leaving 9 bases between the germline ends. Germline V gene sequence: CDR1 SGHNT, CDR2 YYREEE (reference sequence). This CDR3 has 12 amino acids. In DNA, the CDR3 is TGTGCCAGCAGCTTGACGGGATGGGAGCAGTTCTTC. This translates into CASSLTGWEQFF.

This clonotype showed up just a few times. CDR3 sequence reads: CASSIGTNYNEQFF. Here the CDR3 DNA reads TGTGCCAGCAGTATAGGGACTAATTACAATGAGCAGTTCTTC. The rearrangement links TRBV6-5 to TRBJ2-1; TRBD2 matches 7 bases. Losses at the gene ends were 5 bases for V and 4 bases for J; bases not matched to a gene: 5. This CDR3 has 14 residues. Germline lookup yields CDR1 MNHEY and CDR2 SVGAGI.

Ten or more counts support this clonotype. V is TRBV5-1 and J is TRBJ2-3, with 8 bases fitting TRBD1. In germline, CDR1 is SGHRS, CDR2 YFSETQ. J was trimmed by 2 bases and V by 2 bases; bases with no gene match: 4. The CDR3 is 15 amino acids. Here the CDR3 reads CASSLWTGPTDTQYF. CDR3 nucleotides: TGCGCCAGCAGCTTATGGACAGGGCCCACAGATACGCAGTATTTT. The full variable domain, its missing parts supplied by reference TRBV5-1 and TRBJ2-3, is KAGVTQTPRYLIKTRGQQVTLSCSPISGHRSVSWYQQTPGQGLQFLFEYFSETQRNKGNFPGRFSGRQFSNSRSEMNVSTLELGDSALYLCASSLWTGPTDTQYFGPGTRLTVL.

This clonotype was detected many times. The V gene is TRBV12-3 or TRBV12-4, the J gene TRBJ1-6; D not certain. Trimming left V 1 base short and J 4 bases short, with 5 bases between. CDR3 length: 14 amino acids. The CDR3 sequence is CASSLGGYNSPLHF. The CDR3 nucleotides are TGTGCCAGCAGTTTAGGTGGATATAATTCACCCCTCCACTTT.

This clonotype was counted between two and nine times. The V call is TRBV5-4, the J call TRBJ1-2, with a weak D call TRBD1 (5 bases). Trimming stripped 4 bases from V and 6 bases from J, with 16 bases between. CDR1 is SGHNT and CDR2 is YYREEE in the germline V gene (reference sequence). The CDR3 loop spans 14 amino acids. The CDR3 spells CASSPPWQGHGYTF. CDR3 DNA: TGTGCCAGCAGCCCCCCCTGGCAGGGCCATGGCTACACCTTC. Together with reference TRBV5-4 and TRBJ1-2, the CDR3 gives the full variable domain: ETGVTQSPTHLIKTRGQQVTLRCSSQSGHNTVSWYQQALGQGPQFIFQYYREEENGRGNFPPRFSGLQFPNYSSELNVNALELDDSALYLCASSPPWQGHGYTFGSGTRLTVV.

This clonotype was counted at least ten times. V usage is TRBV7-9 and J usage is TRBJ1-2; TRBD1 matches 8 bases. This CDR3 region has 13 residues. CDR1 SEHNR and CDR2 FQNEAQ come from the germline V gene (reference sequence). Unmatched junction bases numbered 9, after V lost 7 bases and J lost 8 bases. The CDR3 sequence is CASTSQGAGGYTF. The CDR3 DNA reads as TGTGCCAGCACCTCCCAGGGGGCTGGAGGCTACACCTTC.

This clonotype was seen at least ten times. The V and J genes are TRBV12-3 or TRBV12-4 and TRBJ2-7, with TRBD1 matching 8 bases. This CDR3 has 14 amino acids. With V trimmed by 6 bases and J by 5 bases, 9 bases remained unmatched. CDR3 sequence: CASRHRGKPNEQYV. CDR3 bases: TGTGCCAGCAGGCACAGGGGGAAACCAAACGAGCAGTACGTC.

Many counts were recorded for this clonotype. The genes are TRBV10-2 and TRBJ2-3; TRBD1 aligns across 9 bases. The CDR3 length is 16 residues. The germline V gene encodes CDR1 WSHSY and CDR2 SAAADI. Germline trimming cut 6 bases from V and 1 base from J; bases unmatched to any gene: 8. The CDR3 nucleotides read TGCGCCAGCAGAAAAAACAGGGGGCAAGGCACAGATACGCAGTATTTT. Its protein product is CASRKNRGQGTDTQYF.

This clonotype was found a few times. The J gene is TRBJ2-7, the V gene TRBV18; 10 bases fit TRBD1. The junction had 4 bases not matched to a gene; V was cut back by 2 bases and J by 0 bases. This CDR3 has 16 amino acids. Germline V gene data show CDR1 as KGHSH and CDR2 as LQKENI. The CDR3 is CASSPSGQGSSYEQYV. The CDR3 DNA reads TGTGCCAGCTCACCATCGGGACAGGGGAGCTCCTACGAGCAGTACGTC.

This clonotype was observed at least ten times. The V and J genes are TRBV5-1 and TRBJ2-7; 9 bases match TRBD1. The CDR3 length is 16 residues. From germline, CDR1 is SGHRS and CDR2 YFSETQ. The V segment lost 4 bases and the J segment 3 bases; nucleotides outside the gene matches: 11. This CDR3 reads CASSALPGTGLYEQYF. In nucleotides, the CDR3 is TGCGCCAGCAGCGCCCTACCCGGGACAGGGCTCTACGAGCAGTACTTC. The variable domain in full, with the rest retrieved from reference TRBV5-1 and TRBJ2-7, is KAGVTQTPRYLIKTRGQQVTLSCSPISGHRSVSWYQQTPGQGLQFLFEYFSETQRNKGNFPGRFSGRQFSNSRSEMNVSTLELGDSALYLCASSALPGTGLYEQYFGPGTRLTVT.

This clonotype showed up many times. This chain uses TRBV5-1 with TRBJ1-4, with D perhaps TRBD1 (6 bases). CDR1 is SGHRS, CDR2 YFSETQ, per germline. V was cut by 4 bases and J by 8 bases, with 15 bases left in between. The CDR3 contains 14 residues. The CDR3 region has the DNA TGCGCCAGCAGCGCCCGGTGGGACAAGGAAAAACTGTTTTTT. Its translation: CASSARWDKEKLFF.

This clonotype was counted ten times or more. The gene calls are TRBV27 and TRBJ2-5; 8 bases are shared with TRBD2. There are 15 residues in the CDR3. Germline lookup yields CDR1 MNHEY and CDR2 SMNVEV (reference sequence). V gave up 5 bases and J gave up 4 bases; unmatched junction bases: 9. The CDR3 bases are TGTGCCAGCAGTCCCCTGGCGGGGGGAAGAGAGACCCAGTACTTC. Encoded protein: CASSPLAGGRETQYF.

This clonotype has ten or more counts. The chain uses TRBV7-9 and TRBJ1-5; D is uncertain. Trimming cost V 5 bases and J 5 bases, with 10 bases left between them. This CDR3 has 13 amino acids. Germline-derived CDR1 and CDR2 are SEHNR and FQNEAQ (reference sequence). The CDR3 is CASSLEVDQPQHF. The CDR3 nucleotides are TGTGCCAGCAGCCTCGAGGTGGATCAGCCCCAGCATTTT.